This T cell receptor beta chain was retrieved from a study of Ad26.COV2.S vaccination and SARS-CoV-2 variants. Specified treatment: some 20 received Ad26.COV2.S at low or high dose, single or two shots; about 5 received placebo; per-sample allocation not given. It was on day 63 after the first vaccine or placebo injection that samples were taken. An adult aged 18-55 years in Boston served as the donor. Expressing Wuhan-strain SARS-CoV-2 spike, an Ad26 vector served as the vaccine. Using immunoSEQ multiplex PCR, the repertoire was profiled, and TCRdb retains in-frame clones only, with some absent. This sample has 200,000 to 250,000 clones, with approximately 87% found just once. This clone appeared many times. Antigen specificity is unknown. CDR1 is LGHNA and CDR2 is YNFKEQ in the germline V gene. The V and J ends lost 3 bases and 4 bases, in that order; junction bases with no gene match: 5. The CDR3 spans 16 residues.

Findings and caveats of the study: Breadth of non-spike TCRs did not differ between vaccinees and placebo recipients.

The clonotype originates from a person between 18 and 65 years old who received the Ad26.COV2.S COVID-19 vaccine or a placebo. The chain carries TRBV4-2 and TRBJ2-3; 12 nucleotides align to TRBD2. Sequencing used peripheral blood, obtained in a trial of Ad26.COV2.S vaccine versus placebo. The CDR3 region is CASSQNPSGGADTQYF. Here the CDR3 DNA reads TGTGCCAGCAGCCAGAACCCTAGCGGGGGGGCAGATACGCAGTATTTT.